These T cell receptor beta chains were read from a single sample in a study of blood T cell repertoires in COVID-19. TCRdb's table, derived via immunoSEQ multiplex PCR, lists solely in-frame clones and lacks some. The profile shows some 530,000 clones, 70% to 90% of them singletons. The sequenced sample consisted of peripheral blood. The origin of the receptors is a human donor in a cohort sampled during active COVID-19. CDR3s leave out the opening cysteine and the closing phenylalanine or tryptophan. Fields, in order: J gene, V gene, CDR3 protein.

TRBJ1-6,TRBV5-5,ASSLLASQVSPLH
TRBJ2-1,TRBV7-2,ASSSTQGHHYNEQF
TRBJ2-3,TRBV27,ASSLRGLAGEDTQY
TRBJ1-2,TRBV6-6,ASSTREGGYGYT
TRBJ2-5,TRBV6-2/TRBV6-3,ASSGGGGLETQY
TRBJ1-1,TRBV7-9,ASSPTTGVNTEAF
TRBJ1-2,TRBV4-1,ASSPMVPRRGASGYT
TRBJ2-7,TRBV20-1,SARDIDEQY
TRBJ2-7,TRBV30,AWSFQGGYEQY
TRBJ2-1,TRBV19,ASSIGVAGSLEQF